This TCR beta chain was obtained from a study of control samples from healthy donors and cancer patients. The CDR3 extends over 14 amino acids. The germline CDR1 and CDR2 sequences are LNHDA and SQIVND (reference sequence). The V end was cut by 3 bases, the J end by 6 bases, with 15 bases between. Assay: immunoSEQ multiplex PCR; the TCRdb copy retains only in-frame clones and omits some. Found here are some 120,000 clones, around 92% of them singletons; the top ten hold under 0.7%. The genes are TRBV19 and TRBJ2-7; D is perhaps TRBD2 (6 bases). This receptor was obtained from an elderly man with head and neck cancer. The specimen sequenced was PBMCs. The CDR3 sequence is CASSMGGAGGEQYF. The CDR3 coding sequence is TGTGCCAGTAGTATGGGGGGAGCTGGGGGCGAGCAGTACTTC.